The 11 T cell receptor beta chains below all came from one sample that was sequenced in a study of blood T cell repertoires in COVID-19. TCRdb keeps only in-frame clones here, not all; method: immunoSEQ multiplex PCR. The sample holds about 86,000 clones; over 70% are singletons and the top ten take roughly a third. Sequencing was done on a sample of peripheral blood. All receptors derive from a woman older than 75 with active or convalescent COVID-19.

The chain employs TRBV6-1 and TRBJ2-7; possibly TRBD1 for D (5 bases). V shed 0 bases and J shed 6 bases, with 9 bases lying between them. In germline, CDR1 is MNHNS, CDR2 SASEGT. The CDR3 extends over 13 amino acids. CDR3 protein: CASSEARASEQYF. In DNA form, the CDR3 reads TGTGCCAGCAGTGAAGCCAGGGCCAGCGAGCAGTACTTC.

The chain's CDR3 is CASSSGLAVNYEQYF. The CDR3 DNA reads TGCGCCAGCAGCTCGGGACTAGCGGTAAACTACGAGCAGTACTTC. This sequence joins TRBV5-1 and TRBJ2-7, with 11 bases identical to TRBD2. The CDR3 loop spans 15 amino acids. The trim removed 3 bases at V and 3 bases at J, leaving 5 bases unmatched. In germline, CDR1 is SGHRS, CDR2 YFSETQ.

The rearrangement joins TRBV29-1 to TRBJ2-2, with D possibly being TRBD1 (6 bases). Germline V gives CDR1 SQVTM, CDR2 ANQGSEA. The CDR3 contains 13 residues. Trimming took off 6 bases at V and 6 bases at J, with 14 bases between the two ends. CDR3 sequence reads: CSVRTVGAGELFF. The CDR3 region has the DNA TGCAGCGTGCGGACAGTAGGAGCCGGGGAGCTGTTTTTT.

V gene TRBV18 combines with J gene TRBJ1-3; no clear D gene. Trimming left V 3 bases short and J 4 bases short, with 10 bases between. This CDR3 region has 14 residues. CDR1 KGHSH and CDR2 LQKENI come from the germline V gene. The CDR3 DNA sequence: TGTGCCAGCTCACCCGCGGGGTCGGGAAACACCATATATTTT. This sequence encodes CASSPAGSGNTIYF.

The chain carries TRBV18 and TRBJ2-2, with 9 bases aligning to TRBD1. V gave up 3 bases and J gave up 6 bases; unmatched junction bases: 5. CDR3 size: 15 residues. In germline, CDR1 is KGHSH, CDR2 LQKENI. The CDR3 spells CASSPPRTGAGELFF. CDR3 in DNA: TGTGCCAGCTCACCGCCAAGGACAGGGGCCGGGGAGCTGTTTTTT.

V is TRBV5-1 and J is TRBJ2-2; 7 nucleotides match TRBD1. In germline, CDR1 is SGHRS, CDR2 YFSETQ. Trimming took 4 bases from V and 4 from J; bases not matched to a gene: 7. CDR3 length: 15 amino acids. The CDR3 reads CASSPWDRITGELFF. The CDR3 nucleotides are TGCGCCAGCAGCCCCTGGGACAGAATCACCGGGGAGCTGTTTTTT.

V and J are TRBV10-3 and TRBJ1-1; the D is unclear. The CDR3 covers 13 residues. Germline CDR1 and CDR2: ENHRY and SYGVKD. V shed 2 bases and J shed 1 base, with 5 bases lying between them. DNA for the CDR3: TGTGCCATCAGTGAGGGGCGGAACACTGAAGCTTTCTTT. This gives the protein CAISEGRNTEAFF.

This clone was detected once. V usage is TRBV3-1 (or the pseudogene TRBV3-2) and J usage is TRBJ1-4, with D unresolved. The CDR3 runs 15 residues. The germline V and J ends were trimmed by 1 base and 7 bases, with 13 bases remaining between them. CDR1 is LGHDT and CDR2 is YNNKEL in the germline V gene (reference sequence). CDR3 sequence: CASSQAELLVEKLFF. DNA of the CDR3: TGTGCCAGCAGCCAAGCTGAGTTGCTGGTTGAAAAACTGTTTTTT.

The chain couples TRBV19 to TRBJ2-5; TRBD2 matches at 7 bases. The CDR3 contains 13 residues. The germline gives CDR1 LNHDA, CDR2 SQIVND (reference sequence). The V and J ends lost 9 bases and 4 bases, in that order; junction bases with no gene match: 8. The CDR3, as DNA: TGTGCCAGCGCGGCCCCGGGGGGAGAGACCCAGTACTTC. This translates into CASAAPGGETQYF.

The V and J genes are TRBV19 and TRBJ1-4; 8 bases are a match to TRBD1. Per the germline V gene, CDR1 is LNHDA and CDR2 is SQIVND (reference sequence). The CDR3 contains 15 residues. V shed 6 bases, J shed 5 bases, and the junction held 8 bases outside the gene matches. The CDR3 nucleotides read TGTGCCAGTAGCGATAGACAGGGGAGAAATGAAAAACTGTTTTTT. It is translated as CASSDRQGRNEKLFF.

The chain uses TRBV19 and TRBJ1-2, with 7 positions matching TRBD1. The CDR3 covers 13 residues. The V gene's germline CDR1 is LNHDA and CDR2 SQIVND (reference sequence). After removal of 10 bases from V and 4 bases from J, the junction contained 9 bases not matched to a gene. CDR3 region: CATRQGFSYGYTF. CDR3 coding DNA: TGTGCCACCCGACAGGGTTTTAGCTATGGCTACACCTTC.